The present T cell receptor (beta chain) was sequenced within a study of human T cells and chemical hapten exposure listed by TCRdb under 2021. Background on the whole study: For sensitization, 2% DPC in acetone was applied to a roughly 2 cm by roughly 2 cm area of upper inner arm skin. Patient blood was sampled pre-sensitization (week 0) and at 2, 6 and about 24 weeks after DPC sensitization. Patch tests used Finn chambers with 0.01% DPC on the upper back, scored after 6 days by International Contact Dermatitis Research Group standards. The patient cohort, mostly female, included alopecia areata with under or over 50% scalp involvement, alopecia totalis and alopecia universalis. Blood for TCR sequencing was provided by twenty-nine alopecia patients at one to four time points (pre-sensitization, 2, 6 and 24 weeks). Throughout the study period of approximately 23 weeks, patients also received therapeutic DPC doses to the scalp every week. The libraries were sequenced as a pool, and the TCR yield per sample differed mostly because of small variations in library volumes within the pool. In alopecia patients, the study followed how the peripheral blood TCR repertoire changed in vivo over primary and secondary sensitization to diphenylcyclopropenone (DPC), a hapten. The research as a whole found: Patch test score correlated positively with the number of PT1 expanded TCRs, reaching significance at thresholds 8, 16 and 32 but not at 4. Because all patients had alopecia, a presumed autoimmune disease, the immune response of the patients might differ from that of healthy individuals. The number of TCRs above 1 in 1000 frequency did not change with DPC sensitization; there was no evidence of global repertoire structure alterations. Significantly more large CDR3 similarity clusters were formed by expanded TCRs than by pre-sensitization or healthy control sets, consistent with antigen-driven responses. After repeated subsampling, changes were observed in the strength of the expansion versus patch-test correlation and in the threshold at which the correlation became significant.

The germline V gene (reference sequence) provides CDR1 DFQATT and CDR2 SNEGSKA. Including cysteine and phenylalanine, the CDR3 has 16 amino acids. The CDR3 DNA has 48 bases and is translated from base 1. Here V drops 0 bases and J drops 2 bases, and the junction holds 3 bases not matched to any gene. Many counts were recorded for this clonotype. The antigen this receptor binds is unknown. No qualities accompany the bases; no much larger clone lies one base away. The label giving this sample's time point can be read as: patch test 1, 2 weeks after DPC sensitization. Taken with the paper, the label for treatment or condition translates to: therapeutic diphenylcyclopropenone sensitization with weekly scalp DPC. At each patch-test visit, blood was drawn before the patch test was applied. Patients were considered eligible if aged 18 to 70, diagnosed with alopecia and deemed suitable for DPC therapy, and patients were excluded if pregnant. Unfractionated whole blood was collected in Tempus Blood RNA tubes, and total RNA was extracted from that blood.

Libraries were prepared through RACE. Reads for this sample came from a NextSeq 500. During library preparation, unique molecular identifiers were attached to individual cDNA molecules so that TCRs could be counted quantitatively and reproducibly. Both TCR alpha and TCR beta chains were sequenced from each blood RNA sample. The original methods were these. The median number of TCRs per sample was over 95,000, ranging from roughly 20,000 to 700,000. V, J and CDR3 annotation of the TCR reads was performed with the Decombinator software suite. Every sample was subsampled to the same number of TCRs (28,000) for the PS versus PT1 abundance plots. TCRs were defined as expanded if absent before sensitization and observed at least eight times at the 2-week time point. TCRdb ran its own pipeline on the public reads, namely fastp trimming at Q25 and MiXCR clone calling, and kept in-frame beta chains. For every CDR3 protein sequence, its rows merge into one entry that carries the most common genes and DNA. TCRdb, not the authors, supplied the V and J calls. A total of tens of thousands of distinct CDR3 sequences appear in this sample, around 10% of them only once. The ten largest clonotypes hold about 4.2% of the sample.

This receptor was identified in a woman in her forties or fifties with alopecia areata. Some clones in this sample may be carry-over from other donors' samples. The chain couples TRBV20-1 to TRBJ2-5; 13 middle bases align to TRBD2. The material sequenced was whole blood, taken in connection with sensitization to the hapten diphenylcyclopropenone (DPC). The CDR3 region has the sequence CSAREGLAGRQETQYF. The sequenced DNA is TGCAGTGCTAGAGAGGGACTAGCGGGGAGACAAGAGACCCAGTACTTC.